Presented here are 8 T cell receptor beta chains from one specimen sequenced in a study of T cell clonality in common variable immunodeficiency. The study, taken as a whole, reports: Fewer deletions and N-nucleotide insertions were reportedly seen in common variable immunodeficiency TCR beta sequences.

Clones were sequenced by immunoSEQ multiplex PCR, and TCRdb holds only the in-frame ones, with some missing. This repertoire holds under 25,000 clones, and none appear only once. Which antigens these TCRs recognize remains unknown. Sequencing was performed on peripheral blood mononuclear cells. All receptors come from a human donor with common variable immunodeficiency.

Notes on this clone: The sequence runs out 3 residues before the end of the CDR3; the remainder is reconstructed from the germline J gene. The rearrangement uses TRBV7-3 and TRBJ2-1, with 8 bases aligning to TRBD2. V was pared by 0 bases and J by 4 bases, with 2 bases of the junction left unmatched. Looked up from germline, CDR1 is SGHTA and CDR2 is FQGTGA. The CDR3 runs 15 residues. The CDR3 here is CASSLTSGEYNEQFF. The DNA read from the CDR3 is TGTGCCAGCAGCTTAACTAGCGGGGAATACAATGAG.

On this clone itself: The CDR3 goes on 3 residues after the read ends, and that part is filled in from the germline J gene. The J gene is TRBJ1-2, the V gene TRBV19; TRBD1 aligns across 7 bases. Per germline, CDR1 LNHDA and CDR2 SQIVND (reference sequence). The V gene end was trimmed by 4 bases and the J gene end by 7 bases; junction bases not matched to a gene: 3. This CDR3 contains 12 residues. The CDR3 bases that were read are TGTGCCAGTAGTACGACAGGGCTTGGC. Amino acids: CASSTTGLG. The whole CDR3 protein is CASSTTGLGYTF.

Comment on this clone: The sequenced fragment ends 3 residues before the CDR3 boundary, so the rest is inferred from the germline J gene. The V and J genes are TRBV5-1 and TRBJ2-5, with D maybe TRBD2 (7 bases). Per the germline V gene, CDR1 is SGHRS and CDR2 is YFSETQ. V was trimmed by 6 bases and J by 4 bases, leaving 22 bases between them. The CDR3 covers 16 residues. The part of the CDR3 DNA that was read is TGCGCCAGCACCCGGGGGAGTGGGGGGGCCGGAGAGACC. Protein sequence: CASTRGSGGAGET. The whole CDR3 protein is CASTRGSGGAGETQYF.

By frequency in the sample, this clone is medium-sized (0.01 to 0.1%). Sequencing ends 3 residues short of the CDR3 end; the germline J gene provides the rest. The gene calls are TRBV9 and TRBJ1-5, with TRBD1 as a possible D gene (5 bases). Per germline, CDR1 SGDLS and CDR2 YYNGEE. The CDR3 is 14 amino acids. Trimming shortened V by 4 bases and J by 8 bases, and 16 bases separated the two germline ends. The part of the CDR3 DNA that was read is TGTGCCAGCAGCCCCTACGGGGGGGGTGAGCCC. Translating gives CASSPYGGGEP. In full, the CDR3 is CASSPYGGGEPQHF.

CDR3 bases read: TGCAGTGCTAGGGCTGCCACCGACAGGGCCAATCAGCCC. Translation: CSARAATDRANQP. The whole CDR3 sequence reads CSARAATDRANQPQHF. This chain links TRBV20-1 with TRBJ1-5, with 7 bases lining up with TRBD1. From the germline J gene comes the end of the CDR3, since the read stops 3 residues before it. This CDR3 is 16 amino acids long. Germline V gene lookup returns CDR1 DFQATT and CDR2 SNEGSKA (reference sequence). The junction had 11 bases not matched to a gene; V was cut back by 3 bases and J by 3 bases.

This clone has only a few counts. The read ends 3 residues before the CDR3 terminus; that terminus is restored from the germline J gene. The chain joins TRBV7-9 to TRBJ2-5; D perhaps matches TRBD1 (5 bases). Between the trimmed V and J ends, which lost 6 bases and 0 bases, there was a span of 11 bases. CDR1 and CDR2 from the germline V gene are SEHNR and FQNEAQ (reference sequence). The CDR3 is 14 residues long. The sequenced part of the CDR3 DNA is TGTGCCAGCAGTTTGACAGTCTACCAAGAGACC. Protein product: CASSLTVYQET. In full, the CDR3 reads CASSLTVYQETQYF.

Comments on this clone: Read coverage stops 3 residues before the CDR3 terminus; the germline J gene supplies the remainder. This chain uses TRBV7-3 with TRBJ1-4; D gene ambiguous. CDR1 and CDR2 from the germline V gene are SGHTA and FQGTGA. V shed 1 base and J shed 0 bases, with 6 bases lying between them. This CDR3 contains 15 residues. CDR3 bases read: TGTGCCAGCAGCTTAATTCCCGCAACTAATGAAAAA. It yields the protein CASSLIPATNEK. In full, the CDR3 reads CASSLIPATNEKLFF.

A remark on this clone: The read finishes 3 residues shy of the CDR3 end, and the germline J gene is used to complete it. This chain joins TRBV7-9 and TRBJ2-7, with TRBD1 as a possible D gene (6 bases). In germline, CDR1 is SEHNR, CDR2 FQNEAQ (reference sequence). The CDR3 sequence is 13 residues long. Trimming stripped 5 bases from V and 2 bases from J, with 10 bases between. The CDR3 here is CASSMDSTYEQYF. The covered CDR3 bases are TGTGCCAGCAGCATGGACAGTACCTACGAG.